One and the same sample provided the 27 T cell receptor beta chains below, sequenced in a study of T cell changes during pregnancy in multiple sclerosis. Sequenced by immunoSEQ multiplex PCR; TCRdb stores in-frame clones only, minus some. The repertoire holds about 97,000 clones, with 75% to 95% as singletons. This material consisted of peripheral blood, taken in the second trimester of pregnancy. These receptors all come from a female donor in good health, enrolled as a control in a pregnancy study.

Only a few counts were recorded for this clone. V is TRBV30 and J is TRBJ1-2, with TRBD1 identical over 7 bases. The CDR3 has 12 residues. J lost 2 bases, V lost 6 bases, and 3 bases had no gene match. From germline, CDR1 is GTSNPN and CDR2 SVGIG (reference sequence). The CDR3 loop reads CACPTGNYGYTF. The DNA for the CDR3 is TGTGCCTGCCCGACAGGGAACTATGGCTACACCTTC.

The chain has TRBV10-3 and TRBJ2-1; D unresolved. The CDR3 contains 15 residues. In germline, CDR1 is ENHRY, CDR2 SYGVKD. The ends were cut back, 10 bases at V and 2 bases at J, with 18 bases in the middle. CDR3 in DNA: TGTGCCACCCGGGTGGATTCCTTAACCTACAATGAGCAGTTCTTC. Its translation: CATRVDSLTYNEQFF.

The gene calls are TRBV4-2 and TRBJ2-1; a possible D gene is TRBD2 (5 bases). Germline V CDR1 and CDR2: LGHNA, YNFKEQ. The CDR3 contains 17 residues. Trimming removed 1 base from V and 1 base from J, with 14 bases in between. This chain's CDR3 is CASSQVSADSSYNEQFF. CDR3 coding DNA: TGTGCCAGCAGCCAAGTTTCGGCGGACTCTTCCTACAATGAGCAGTTCTTC.

The J gene is TRBJ2-5, the V gene TRBV6-1; 8 positions agree with TRBD2. Germline lookup yields CDR1 MNHNS and CDR2 SASEGT. V was pared by 2 bases and J by 4 bases, with 3 bases of the junction left unmatched. CDR3 length equals 14 residues. The CDR3 protein is CASSESLAGETQYF. The CDR3 bases are TGTGCCAGCAGTGAAAGTCTAGCGGGAGAGACCCAGTACTTC.

The rearrangement links TRBV7-2 to TRBJ1-2; no reliable D call. The germline V gene has CDR1 SGHTA and CDR2 FQGNSA. With 1 base removed from V and 2 bases from J, the gap between germline ends came to 20 bases. The length of the CDR3 is 18 residues. CDR3 in amino acids: CASSLVPRREGSNYGYTF. DNA of the CDR3: TGTGCCAGCAGCTTAGTGCCTCGAAGGGAGGGATCCAACTATGGCTACACCTTC.

This chain connects TRBV5-4 to TRBJ1-5; tentative D call: TRBD1 (6 bases). This CDR3 region has 18 residues. Per the germline V gene, CDR1 is SGHNT and CDR2 is YYREEE (reference sequence). Trimming took off 3 bases at V and 1 base at J, with 20 bases between the two ends. The CDR3 region has the DNA TGTGCCAGCAGCTGGGCGGTTGGTGGGGGCAAAAGCAATCAGCCCCAGCATTTT. Its translation: CASSWAVGGGKSNQPQHF.

This clone was seen a handful of times. The J gene is TRBJ1-3, the V gene TRBV18; TRBD1 matches 9 bases. The length of the CDR3 is 14 residues. Germline CDR1 KGHSH, CDR2 LQKENI. J was trimmed by 4 bases and V by 4 bases; bases with no gene match: 2. CDR3 in amino acids: CASSRTGAGNTIYF. The CDR3 nucleotides are TGTGCCAGCTCACGGACAGGGGCCGGAAACACCATATATTTT.

The V gene is TRBV7-2, the J gene TRBJ2-4; 8 bases align to TRBD2. Per germline, CDR1 SGHTA and CDR2 FQGNSA. The CDR3 covers 19 residues. Trimming cost V 1 base and J 1 base; bases outside gene matches: 12. This CDR3 is CASSLGSGRWSEAKNIQYF. CDR3 nucleotides: TGTGCCAGCAGCTTAGGAAGCGGGAGATGGTCAGAGGCCAAAAACATTCAGTACTTC.

The genes are TRBV27 and TRBJ1-2, with 10 positions matching TRBD1. In germline, CDR1 is MNHEY, CDR2 SMNVEV (reference sequence). With V trimmed by 5 bases and J by 1 base, 4 bases remained unmatched. The CDR3 is 15 residues long. The CDR3 coding sequence is TGTGCCAGCAGTCCGGGACAGGGGATTAACTATGGCTACACCTTC. Amino acid sequence: CASSPGQGINYGYTF.

CDR3 DNA sequence: TGTGCCAGCAGCTTAGCGCGGGAGAACGGGGAGCTGTTTTTT. Protein: CASSLARENGELFF. This sequence joins TRBV7-2 and TRBJ2-2; 7 bases are a match to TRBD2. This CDR3 spans 14 amino acids. J was trimmed by 7 bases and V by 0 bases; bases with no gene match: 2. The germline gives CDR1 SGHTA, CDR2 FQGNSA.

The chain recombines TRBV6-5 with TRBJ1-3; D gene uncertain. Germline CDR1 reads MNHEY; CDR2 reads SVGAGI. With 6 bases removed from V and 4 bases from J, the gap between germline ends came to 13 bases. The CDR3 consists of 14 residues. CDR3 DNA: TGTGCCAGCAGGATGTTAAAGCTAGGAAACACCATATATTTT. This translates into CASRMLKLGNTIYF.

The chain's CDR3 is CASLAGGRRDTQYF. The CDR3 DNA sequence: TGTGCCAGCTTAGCGGGAGGGCGGAGAGATACGCAGTATTTT. The chain combines TRBV27 with TRBJ2-3, with 11 bases matching TRBD2. J was trimmed by 5 bases and V by 8 bases; bases with no gene match: 6. The CDR3 runs to 14 residues. Germline CDR1 is MNHEY and CDR2 is SMNVEV (reference sequence).

This chain joins TRBV15 and TRBJ2-7, with TRBD1 as a possible D gene (6 bases). CDR1 and CDR2 from the germline V gene are LNHNV and YYDKDF (reference sequence). V lost 0 bases to trimming and J lost 2 bases, with 14 bases between them. The CDR3 loop spans 16 amino acids. The CDR3: CATSRDLTGSAYEQYF. CDR3 DNA: TGTGCCACCAGCAGAGATCTCACAGGGAGCGCCTACGAGCAGTACTTC.

This clone was seen a handful of times. Other DNA sequences in the sample encode the same CDR3. The genes are TRBV20-1 and TRBJ1-1, with D uncertain. The CDR3 contains 11 residues. V lost 3 bases to trimming and J lost 1 base, with 3 bases between them. Per the germline V gene, CDR1 is DFQATT and CDR2 is SNEGSKA (reference sequence). The CDR3 nucleotides are TGCAGTGCTAGCCGGAACACTGAAGCTTTCTTT. Amino acid sequence: CSASRNTEAFF.

The V gene is TRBV7-6, the J gene TRBJ1-1; D ambiguous. The CDR3 length is 14 residues. Germline V gene sequence: CDR1 SGHVS, CDR2 FNYEAQ. V was pared by 5 bases and J by 1 base, with 11 bases between. DNA of the CDR3: TGTGCCAGCAGCATCTCCGGGAGGAACACTGAAGCTTTCTTT. Translating it yields CASSISGRNTEAFF.

This clone was detected once. The gene calls are TRBV7-7 and TRBJ1-1; TRBD1 matches 7 bases. This CDR3 has 13 amino acids. CDR1 and CDR2 (germline): SSHAT, FNYEAQ (reference sequence). The V gene end was trimmed by 3 bases and the J gene end by 7 bases; junction bases not matched to a gene: 5. CDR3 sequence: CASSFTRDSEAFF. As DNA, the CDR3 is TGTGCCAGCAGCTTCACAAGGGACAGTGAAGCTTTCTTT.

This chain joins TRBV6-1 and TRBJ2-1; 10 positions match TRBD2. This CDR3 region has 16 residues. The J segment lost 7 bases and the V segment lost 4 bases, leaving 10 bases of the junction unmatched. Germline CDR1 is MNHNS and CDR2 is SASEGT. CDR3 sequence: CASSGRLAGVKNEQFF. The CDR3 region has the DNA TGTGCCAGCAGTGGACGTCTAGCGGGAGTAAAGAATGAGCAGTTCTTC.

The chain employs TRBV27 and TRBJ2-1, with a possible D match to TRBD2 (5 bases). Per the germline V gene, CDR1 is MNHEY and CDR2 is SMNVEV (reference sequence). With 2 bases removed from V and 8 bases from J, the gap between germline ends came to 10 bases. This CDR3 contains 13 residues. For the CDR3, the DNA is TGTGCCAGCAGTTTACGCGGACTTGATGAGCAGTTCTTC. Its translation: CASSLRGLDEQFF.

This clone was counted a single time. The chain couples TRBV10-3 to TRBJ1-2; tentatively, D is TRBD1 (5 bases). From germline, CDR1 is ENHRY and CDR2 SYGVKD. The CDR3 length is 13 residues. V lost 6 bases to trimming and J lost 7 bases, with 15 bases between them. The CDR3 coding sequence is TGTGCCATCAGCTCCGACGGGGACTCTGGCTACACCTTC. Its translation is CAISSDGDSGYTF.

J is TRBJ2-7 and V is TRBV7-9, with D tentatively TRBD1 (5 bases). The length of the CDR3 is 14 residues. In germline, CDR1 is SEHNR, CDR2 FQNEAQ (reference sequence). The ends were cut back, 2 bases at V and 2 bases at J, with 10 bases in the middle. DNA of the CDR3: TGTGCCAGCAGCTTATCCGCAGGGACCTACGAGCAGTACTTC. Translated, it gives CASSLSAGTYEQYF.

The chain recombines TRBV7-8 with TRBJ2-2, with TRBD1 matching 7 bases. Losses at the gene ends were 6 bases for V and 5 bases for J; bases not matched to a gene: 9. The CDR3 runs 15 residues. The V gene's germline CDR1 is SGHVS and CDR2 FQNEAQ. The CDR3 sequence is CASRQSDRATGELFF. In nucleotides, the CDR3 is TGTGCCAGCAGACAGAGTGACAGGGCAACCGGGGAGCTGTTTTTT.

In nucleotides, the CDR3 is TGCGCCAGCAGCTCGCAGGGTTCTGGAAACACCATATATTTT. Amino acid sequence: CASSSQGSGNTIYF. V and J are TRBV5-1 and TRBJ1-3; a possible D gene is TRBD1 (5 bases). Germline loops: CDR1 SGHRS, CDR2 YFSETQ. V was pared by 3 bases and J by 1 base, with 8 bases between. The CDR3 totals 14 residues.

For the CDR3, the DNA is TGTGCCAGCAGCTCGTACGTGACAGGGGTTGTCTATGGCTACACCTTC. This translates into CASSSYVTGVVYGYTF. V gene TRBV7-2 combines with J gene TRBJ1-2; 8 nucleotides agree with TRBD1. There are 16 residues in the CDR3. Looked up from germline, CDR1 is SGHTA and CDR2 is FQGNSA. V shed 4 bases and J 4 bases; nucleotides not matched to a gene: 11.

V and J are TRBV11-2 and TRBJ1-2; TRBD1 agrees at 7 bases. V lost 3 bases to trimming and J lost 6 bases; unmatched junction nucleotides: 7. CDR1 SGHAT and CDR2 FQNNGV come from the germline V gene. This CDR3 contains 14 residues. CDR3 protein: CASSLDGTADGYTF. In DNA, the CDR3 is TGTGCCAGCAGCTTGGACGGGACAGCCGATGGCTACACCTTC.

V usage is TRBV5-5 and J usage is TRBJ2-7; D is perhaps TRBD1 (5 bases). CDR3 size: 13 residues. Germline values: CDR1 SGHKS, CDR2 YYEKEE (reference sequence). Deletions cut 4 bases from V and 0 bases from J, with 8 bases between. The CDR3 region is CASSRQGSYEQYF. CDR3 nucleotide sequence: TGTGCCAGCAGCCGGCAGGGCTCCTACGAGCAGTACTTC.

V gene TRBV28 combines with J gene TRBJ2-1; the match to TRBD1 covers 9 bases. CDR1 is MDHEN and CDR2 is SYDVKM in the germline V gene. V lost 7 bases to trimming and J lost 7 bases; unmatched junction nucleotides: 17. The CDR3 spans 17 residues. DNA for the CDR3: TGTGCCAGCAAACATCCAGGTTTGAACAGGGGGCGGAATGAGCAGTTCTTC. Translation gives CASKHPGLNRGRNEQFF.

The J gene is TRBJ2-1, the V gene TRBV5-1; 9 nucleotides agree with TRBD1. J was trimmed by 0 bases and V by 4 bases; bases with no gene match: 8. Germline CDR1 is SGHRS and CDR2 is YFSETQ. There are 17 residues in the CDR3. This CDR3 reads CASSPGQGLSSYNEQFF. DNA of the CDR3: TGCGCCAGCAGCCCGGGACAGGGACTGAGCTCCTACAATGAGCAGTTCTTC.